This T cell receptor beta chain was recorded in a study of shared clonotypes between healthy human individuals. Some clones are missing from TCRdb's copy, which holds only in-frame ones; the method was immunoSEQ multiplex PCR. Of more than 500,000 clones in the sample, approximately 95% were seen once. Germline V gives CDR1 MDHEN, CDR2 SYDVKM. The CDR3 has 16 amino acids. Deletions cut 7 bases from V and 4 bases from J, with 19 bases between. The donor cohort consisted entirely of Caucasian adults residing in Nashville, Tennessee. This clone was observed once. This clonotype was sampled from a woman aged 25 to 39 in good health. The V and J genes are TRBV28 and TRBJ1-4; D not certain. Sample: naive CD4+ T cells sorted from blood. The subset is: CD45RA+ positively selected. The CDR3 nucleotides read TGTGCCAGCAACAGAAATTCGGGCAGGAGTAATGAAAAACTGTTTTTT. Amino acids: CASNRNSGRSNEKLFF.